This T cell receptor (beta chain) was sequenced for a study of shared clonotypes between healthy human individuals (dated by TCRdb to 2018 to 2021). Context from the whole study: The cohort comprised a couple of women and a few men aged 18 to 49 years. Per donor, three plates each were used for CD4 naive and CD4 memory, two for CD8 naive, and one for CD8 memory. To increase sequencing depth and limit assay-specific biases, different laboratories used diverse techniques to prepare libraries and sequence TCR repertoires. Leukapheresis yielded between about 0.9 and 8.9 billion PBMCs per donor. To estimate repertoire size and how much clonotypes are shared between individuals, the study performed deep sequencing of blood TCR repertoires from 4 to 6 healthy adults.

CD8 naive samples were obtained by positive selection for CCR7 among CD45RO-negative cells, yielding a CD45RA+CCR7+ population from which TemRA cells were excluded. Healthy HIV-negative adults with no recently reported acute infections or vaccinations were included as donors. Every donor was a Caucasian adult residing in Nashville, Tennessee, USA. Blood was collected by leukapheresis, and PBMCs were isolated by Ficoll-Histopaque density gradient centrifugation and then cryopreserved in liquid nitrogen vapor phase. Analytical flow cytometry was used to check the purity and quantity of each magnetically sorted T cell population. Each sorted fraction had its genomic DNA isolated and then quantified by UV absorbance on a Nanodrop 2000c. Summary of the overall study and its limitations: Compared with non-shared clonotypes, the clonotypes found in all four sorted-subset donors had higher generation probabilities. Across a handful of donors, about 4.5% of naive CD4, approximately 3.6% of naive CD8, 2.3% of memory CD4, and 0.3% to 0.45% of memory CD8 clonotypes were shared. Pairwise subsampling indicated that sequencing depth was expected to affect the degree of clonotype sharing among donors. Even with the large sequencing depth, rarefaction of the sorted-subset datasets indicated that sequencing was incomplete. Estimated clonotype richness was generally larger for naive than for memory subsets. The small number of donors limited the genetic and exposure-history diversity represented. Sampling was restricted to blood, and TCR repertoires in tissues likely differ from the TCR repertoires found in blood.

The V and J ends are trimmed by 0 bases and 5 bases, leaving 11 bases between them. Spanning cysteine to phenylalanine, the CDR3 consists of 15 amino acids. This entry keeps only the CDR3 DNA: 45 bases, framed from base 1. For CDR1 and CDR2, the germline V gene (reference sequence) lists MNHEY and SMNVEV. Using the deep immunoSEQ assay, multiplex PCR amplified TCR CDR3 regions from genomic DNA. Extracted genomic DNA from each cell subset was distributed evenly across all wells of several immunoSEQ 96-well plates, and each plate was treated as a replicate. For sorted subsets, each replicate PCR was loaded with around 220 ng genomic DNA, equivalent to 30,000 or so T cell genomes. The purified libraries were quantified using a Qubit 3.0 fluorometer, sized with a Bioanalyzer 2100, and then quantified again using the KAPA Library Quantification kit. Every immunoSEQ 96-well plate was sequenced on a separate single-read 150-cycle Illumina NextSeq 550 flow cell. On the study's bioinformatics: Because the immunoSEQ output included only junctional sequences and no quality scores, the filtering could not be the same as the filtering used for full-length reads. Sequences were annotated with PyIR, a Python wrapper for IgBLAST v1.9, using IMGT germline references to assign V/J genes and CDR3. Reads were removed for weak V/J assignments (E-value above 1e-6), missing CDR3, stop codons, out-of-frame junctions, or ambiguous translated residues. A V3J clonotype was defined by an identical inferred V gene, J gene, and CDR3 amino acid sequence. To compute the percentage overlap between repertoires, the number of shared unique clonotypes was divided by the size of the smaller repertoire. RTK rarefaction, the Chao1 estimator, and Recon v2.1 estimates of unobserved clonotypes were used to assess repertoire richness. Generation probabilities for all TCRbeta clonotypes obtained by the gDNA method from a handful of donors were computed using OLGA. TCRdb's version of the immuneACCESS table is confined to in-frame rearrangements and falls short of the full clone set. An unresolved V gene accounts for under half of the shortfall where checked; the remainder is of unknown origin. The DNA was the basis for D and trimming; V, J and clone size are from that table. This sample has roughly 2 million clones in its table, and approximately 95% of those were observed once. About 1.1% of the sample is in the top ten clones.

Of note for this clone: Its antigen has not been determined. No base-level quality is on record; no much larger clone is a single base apart.

The rearranged chain carries TRBV27 and TRBJ1-5; no D gene is confidently identified. The sequencing sample was made of naive CD8+ T cells sorted from blood. The cell subset or site tag for this specimen amounts to: CD45RA+CCR7+. The clonotype was recovered from a man aged 18-30 years in good health. The DNA sequence is as follows: TGTGCCAGCAGTTTATCTATTGCCGGGGATCAGCCCCAGCATTTT. The encoded protein is CASSLSIAGDQPQHF.